Below, 15 T cell receptor beta chains from the same sample are listed, as sequenced in a study of blood T cells in healthy people across ages. Combining a sample-barcoded 5' primer with a J-beta primer mix, a second PCR ran for roughly 6 to 11 cycles. TCRdb analysed the 5' RACE reads with MiXCR anew, one entry per CDR3 protein. The profile shows roughly 680,000 distinct CDR3 sequences, 49% of them singletons. The sequencing input was blood. The receptors come from an older woman in good health.

This chain links TRBV19 with TRBJ2-5; D perhaps matches TRBD1 (5 bases). Per the germline V gene, CDR1 is LNHDA and CDR2 is SQIVND (reference sequence). V was pared by 7 bases and J by 1 base, with 10 bases between. This CDR3 has 13 residues. The CDR3 DNA follows: TGTGCCAGTAATGGGCAGGGCCAAGAGACCCAGTACTTC. As protein: CASNGQGQETQYF.

The chain is built from TRBV20-1 and TRBJ2-3; 7 bases agree with TRBD1. V trimming: 4 bases; J trimming: 5 bases; junction bases outside the gene matches: 15. Per the germline V gene, CDR1 is DFQATT and CDR2 is SNEGSKA (reference sequence). The CDR3 has 16 amino acids. The CDR3 protein is CSATSKGQRVGDTQYF. CDR3 nucleotide sequence: TGCAGTGCTACCTCCAAGGGACAGCGCGTCGGAGATACGCAGTATTTT.

V usage is TRBV29-1 and J usage is TRBJ1-2; TRBD1 might be the D (5 bases). The germline gives CDR1 SQVTM, CDR2 ANQGSEA. The CDR3 contains 12 residues. In nucleotides, the CDR3 is TGCACCACTGCGAGGGGTGACTATGGCTACACCTTC. Translated, it gives CTTARGDYGYTF.

The chain couples TRBV4-1 to TRBJ2-7; D not resolved. Germline CDR1 and CDR2: MGHRA and YSYEKL. The CDR3 runs 12 residues. V was trimmed by 0 bases and J by 9 bases, leaving 9 bases between them. The CDR3 reads CASSQEGWAQYF. CDR3 coding DNA: TGCGCCAGCAGCCAAGAAGGGTGGGCGCAGTACTTC.

This clonotype came up a few times. The rearrangement links TRBV20-1 to TRBJ1-1; TRBD1 is a possible D gene (6 bases). The CDR3 is 17 residues long. Trimming removed 0 bases from V and 1 base from J, with 18 bases in between. The V gene's germline CDR1 is DFQATT and CDR2 SNEGSKA (reference sequence). The CDR3: CSARDPGAGAWNTEAFF. The CDR3 coding sequence is TGCAGTGCTAGAGATCCGGGGGCAGGGGCATGGAACACTGAAGCTTTCTTT.

The chain joins TRBV20-1 to TRBJ1-4, with D perhaps matching TRBD1 (5 bases). Trimming pared 0 bases from V and 2 bases from J, leaving 10 bases between. Germline CDR1 DFQATT, CDR2 SNEGSKA (reference sequence). The CDR3 runs 15 residues. CDR3 in DNA: TGCAGTGCTAGAGAAAAGGGGAGGACTAATGAAAAACTGTTTTTT. Translated, it gives CSAREKGRTNEKLFF.

CDR3 region: CSADPHSYEQYF. CDR3 DNA: TGCAGTGCGGACCCCCACAGCTACGAGCAGTACTTC. The rearrangement links TRBV20-1 to TRBJ2-7; D is undetermined. Trimming left V 6 bases short and J 3 bases short, with 12 bases between. Germline assignment: CDR1 DFQATT and CDR2 SNEGSKA (reference sequence). The CDR3 spans 12 residues.

This clonotype has a count of ten or more. This rearrangement joins TRBV7-2 to TRBJ2-3; 14 bases agree with TRBD2. With 5 bases clipped from V and 4 bases from J, the junction kept 8 bases outside the gene matches. Germline V gives CDR1 SGHTA, CDR2 FQGNSA. CDR3 length: 17 residues. CDR3 bases: TGTGCCAGCAGCCCCGGGACTAGCGGGAGACGTTCAGATACGCAGTATTTT. Encoded protein: CASSPGTSGRRSDTQYF.

There are a few counts of this clonotype. The chain has TRBV7-9 and TRBJ1-2; 9 nucleotides agree with TRBD1. Per the germline V gene, CDR1 is SEHNR and CDR2 is FQNEAQ (reference sequence). Trimming cost V 0 bases and J 4 bases; bases outside gene matches: 3. The CDR3 length is 15 residues. The CDR3 DNA reads TGTGCCAGCAGCTTAGCCGCGGGACAGGGCTATGGCTACACCTTC. It is translated as CASSLAAGQGYGYTF.

As for this clonotype: At one end, the junction sequence differs from germline, possibly due to a read error. This rearrangement joins TRBV20-1 to TRBJ1-2; 10 bases line up with TRBD1. The CDR3 runs 16 residues. Germline CDR1 is DFQATT and CDR2 is SNEGSKA (reference sequence). CDR3 protein: CGARDDPRTGGTGYTF. The CDR3 DNA reads TGCGGTGCTAGAGATGACCCTCGGACAGGGGGTACTGGCTACACCTTC.

This clonotype has at least ten counts. This chain connects TRBV29-1 to TRBJ2-7; 7 bases align to TRBD1. V lost 5 bases to trimming and J lost 0 bases; unmatched junction nucleotides: 7. The CDR3 extends over 14 amino acids. The germline V gene encodes CDR1 SQVTM and CDR2 ANQGSEA. For the CDR3, the DNA is TGCAGCGTTACCCCTAGACAGGGCTCCTACGAGCAGTACTTC. This sequence encodes CSVTPRQGSYEQYF.

This chain uses TRBV6-1 with TRBJ2-3, with a tentative D call TRBD1 (5 bases). CDR1 is MNHNS and CDR2 is SASEGT in the germline V gene. Trimming removed 4 bases from V and 4 bases from J, with 9 bases in between. The CDR3 spans 13 residues. The CDR3 loop reads CASSVRGADTQYF. In DNA form, the CDR3 reads TGTGCCAGCAGTGTAAGGGGTGCAGATACGCAGTATTTT.

The rearrangement links TRBV9 to TRBJ2-1; D remains ambiguous. V gave up 0 bases and J gave up 10 bases, with 11 bases separating them. This CDR3 spans 13 amino acids. CDR1 SGDLS and CDR2 YYNGEE come from the germline V gene. CDR3 sequence: CASSVDTSPEQFF. The DNA for the CDR3 is TGTGCCAGCAGCGTAGATACCTCCCCAGAGCAGTTCTTC.

The chain employs TRBV20-1 and TRBJ1-2; possible D gene TRBD1, 6 bases. Per germline, CDR1 DFQATT and CDR2 SNEGSKA (reference sequence). V dropped 0 bases and J dropped 0 bases, with 11 bases sitting between them. The CDR3 has 15 amino acids. CDR3: CSARDGQSPNYGYTF. The CDR3 DNA sequence: TGCAGTGCTAGAGACGGACAGAGCCCTAACTATGGCTACACCTTC.

In its sample, this clonotype was seen a few times. The chain links TRBV20-1 to TRBJ2-1; 9 bases agree with TRBD2. The CDR3 totals 12 residues. Germline values: CDR1 DFQATT, CDR2 SNEGSKA (reference sequence). V lost 1 base and J lost 11; bases outside the gene matches: 3. The CDR3 region is CSARGLAGQQFF. The CDR3 DNA follows: TGCAGTGCTAGAGGGCTAGCGGGACAGCAGTTCTTC.